This passage covers 18 T cell receptor beta chains from one sample sequenced in a study of blood T cell repertoires in COVID-19. Clones were read by immunoSEQ multiplex PCR, and TCRdb kept only the in-frame ones, dropping some. There are 150,000 to 200,000 clones in the sample; under 85% occur only once, and 6% to 8.5% lies in the top ten. The sequenced sample was peripheral blood. Receptors were obtained from a woman in her sixties or seventies with COVID-19, enrolled during active disease.

This chain joins TRBV5-1 and TRBJ1-1, with D perhaps matching TRBD1 (5 bases). Trimming stripped 0 bases from V and 2 bases from J, with 17 bases between. The CDR3 is 17 residues long. Germline loops: CDR1 SGHRS, CDR2 YFSETQ. CDR3 DNA sequence: TGCGCCAGCAGCTTGGAATTGTGGGGGGTCGGCAACACTGAAGCTTTCTTT. Protein product: CASSLELWGVGNTEAFF.

This chain uses TRBV10-2 with TRBJ2-7; unclear D gene. In germline, CDR1 is WSHSY, CDR2 SAAADI. V was trimmed by 5 bases and J by 5 bases, leaving 10 bases between them. The CDR3 spans 12 residues. For the CDR3, the DNA is TGCGCCAGCAGTCTGACTGGAGACGAGCAGTACTTC. It is translated as CASSLTGDEQYF.

The chain combines TRBV28 with TRBJ2-3, with 8 bases matching TRBD2. CDR1 and CDR2 from the germline V gene are MDHEN and SYDVKM. The J segment lost 4 bases and the V segment lost 6 bases, leaving 9 bases of the junction unmatched. This CDR3 contains 15 residues. The CDR3 nucleotides read TGTGCCAGCAGCCGAAGCGGGAGTAGAGCAGATACGCAGTATTTT. Its translation is CASSRSGSRADTQYF.

This clone was observed many times. The chain employs TRBV7-9 and TRBJ1-2; 7 bases map to TRBD1. The germline V gene encodes CDR1 SEHNR and CDR2 FQNEAQ (reference sequence). This CDR3 comprises 16 residues. The ends lost 2 bases at V and 1 base at J; junction bases unmatched: 7. For the CDR3, the DNA is TGTGCCAGCAGCTTAAAGGGCCAGGGGGTTAACTATGGCTACACCTTC. This sequence encodes CASSLKGQGVNYGYTF.

The CDR3 region has the DNA TGTGCCAGCAGTTACTCCGAGAGCGGGAAGTCCTACACCTTC. This gives the protein CASSYSESGKSYTF. J is TRBJ1-2 and V is TRBV6-2 or TRBV6-3; D is undetermined. The CDR3 is made up of 14 amino acids. Germline values: CDR1 MNHEY, CDR2 SVGEGT. Deletions cut 0 bases from V and 10 bases from J, with 15 bases between.

The sample holds one count of this clone. This chain connects TRBV19 to TRBJ1-5, with a tentative D call TRBD1 (5 bases). Germline CDR1 is LNHDA and CDR2 is SQIVND (reference sequence). The CDR3 has 17 amino acids. V lost 5 bases, J lost 0 bases, and 17 bases lay in between. CDR3 sequence: CASSFRGVVNSNQPQHF. CDR3 bases: TGTGCCAGTAGTTTTCGGGGGGTTGTCAATAGCAATCAGCCCCAGCATTTT.

The CDR3 coding sequence is TGCGCCAGCAGCCAAAGGTTGCACAGGGCGCACACTGAAGCTTTCTTT. Amino acids: CASSQRLHRAHTEAFF. The rearrangement uses TRBV4-3 and TRBJ1-1; D is possibly TRBD1 (6 bases). Germline values: CDR1 LGHNA, CDR2 YSLEER. This CDR3 contains 16 residues. The V end lost 2 bases, the J end lost 3 bases, and 16 bases lay between the germline ends.

This clone occurred once. The rearrangement links TRBV4-3 to TRBJ2-1, with a possible D match to TRBD1 (5 bases). Trimming cost V 4 bases and J 7 bases, with 17 bases left between them. In germline, CDR1 is LGHNA, CDR2 YSLEER. This CDR3 has 15 residues. The DNA for the CDR3 is TGCGCCAGCAGCCTCCTTCTTGTAGGGGCGAATGAGCAGTTCTTC. This encodes CASSLLLVGANEQFF.

As for this clone: The sample carries other DNA sequences with the same CDR3. V usage is TRBV18 and J usage is TRBJ2-5; tentative D call: TRBD1 (5 bases). The V end was cut by 3 bases, the J end by 2 bases, with 13 bases between. There are 15 residues in the CDR3. Per germline, CDR1 KGHSH and CDR2 LQKENI. CDR3 sequence reads: CASSPRGRSQETQYF. The CDR3 bases are TGTGCCAGCTCACCTAGGGGCAGGTCTCAAGAGACCCAGTACTTC.

This clone occurred many times. This chain connects TRBV11-2 to TRBJ1-1; a weak D match, TRBD1 (5 bases). CDR3 size: 11 residues. Deletions cut 2 bases from V and 12 bases from J, with 10 bases between. CDR1 and CDR2 from the germline V gene are SGHAT and FQNNGV. The CDR3: CASSLWAGPFF. DNA of the CDR3: TGTGCCAGCAGCTTATGGGCAGGGCCTTTCTTT.

The chain joins TRBV7-2 to TRBJ1-2, with 8 bases that match TRBD1. This CDR3 is built from 12 residues. CDR1 and CDR2 (germline): SGHTA, FQGNSA. After removal of 5 bases from V and 11 bases from J, the junction contained 7 bases not matched to a gene. This CDR3 is CASSGDRTPYTF. CDR3 in DNA: TGTGCCAGCAGCGGGGACAGGACACCGTACACCTTC.

The chain joins TRBV29-1 to TRBJ2-1; D not resolved. There are 15 residues in the CDR3. Trimming pared 6 bases from V and 1 base from J, leaving 16 bases between. Germline loops: CDR1 SQVTM, CDR2 ANQGSEA. As DNA, the CDR3 is TGCAGCGTCCCCAGGCCCCTAAAATCCTACAATGAGCAGTTCTTC. It codes for CSVPRPLKSYNEQFF.

This clone appeared many times. This chain links TRBV4-2 with TRBJ1-2, with D unclear. The V end was cut by 2 bases, the J end by 2 bases, with 12 bases between. Germline values: CDR1 LGHNA, CDR2 YNFKEQ. The CDR3 contains 15 residues. The CDR3, as DNA: TGTGCCAGCAGCCAATGGCCAGACTGGAACTATGGCTACACCTTC. This encodes CASSQWPDWNYGYTF.

The chain combines TRBV7-2 with TRBJ1-3; TRBD1 is a possible D gene (5 bases). V was trimmed by 0 bases and J by 4 bases, leaving 13 bases between them. The CDR3 sequence is 16 residues long. The germline V gene encodes CDR1 SGHTA and CDR2 FQGNSA. CDR3 DNA: TGTGCCAGCAGCTTAGCCCAGGGAAGTGGGGGAAACACCATATATTTT. It codes for CASSLAQGSGGNTIYF. The full variable domain, its missing parts supplied by reference TRBV7-2 and TRBJ1-3, is GAGVSQSPSNKVTEKGKDVELRCDPISGHTALYWYRQSLGQGLEFLIYFQGNSAPDKSGLPSDRFSAERTGGSVSTLTIQRTQQEDSAVYLCASSLAQGSGGNTIYFGEGSWLTVV.

This clone has only a few counts. The genes are TRBV7-2 and TRBJ1-5, with D uncertain. The CDR3 runs 14 residues. Germline V lookup: CDR1 SGHTA, CDR2 FQGNSA. V was shortened by 0 bases and J by 3 bases, with 6 bases between the two germline ends. DNA for the CDR3: TGTGCCAGCAGCTTAGCCCCCTACAATCAGCCCCAGCATTTT. Translation: CASSLAPYNQPQHF.

The V and J genes are TRBV18 and TRBJ1-4; TRBD1 matches at 8 bases. The germline CDR1 and CDR2 sequences are KGHSH and LQKENI. The CDR3 extends over 14 amino acids. Germline trimming cut 0 bases from V and 8 bases from J; bases unmatched to any gene: 2. The CDR3 nucleotides read TGTGCCAGCTCACCACCGACAGGGGTCGAAAAACTGTTTTTT. Amino acids: CASSPPTGVEKLFF. Complete variable domain (other parts from reference TRBV18 and TRBJ1-4): NAGVMQNPRHLVRRRGQEARLRCSPMKGHSHVYWYRQLPEEGLKFMVYLQKENIIDESGMPKERFSAEFPKEGPSILRIQQVVRGDSAAYFCASSPPTGVEKLFFGSGTQLSVL.

This clone appeared many times. This chain uses TRBV30 with TRBJ2-3; 11 nucleotides agree with TRBD2. V shed 8 bases and J 4 bases; nucleotides not matched to a gene: 8. The CDR3 length is 14 residues. In germline, CDR1 is GTSNPN, CDR2 SVGIG (reference sequence). The CDR3 is CAGKLAGGADTQYF. In DNA form, the CDR3 reads TGTGCCGGCAAGCTAGCGGGGGGAGCAGATACGCAGTATTTT.

This clone was found a few times. The CDR3 DNA reads as TGTGCCAGTAAGCAAACAGGGTTAACTGAAGCTTTCTTT. This translates into CASKQTGLTEAFF. The V gene is TRBV19, the J gene TRBJ1-1, with TRBD1 as a possible D gene (6 bases). Germline V gene sequence: CDR1 LNHDA, CDR2 SQIVND (reference sequence). Trimming pared 7 bases from V and 5 bases from J, leaving 14 bases between. This CDR3 spans 13 amino acids.